The 21 T cell receptor beta chains in this list originate from one sample, sequenced in a study of blood T cell repertoires in COVID-19 (TCRdb year 2020). Library preparation used the immunoSEQ multiplex PCR assay. As stored in TCRdb, this immuneACCESS dataset retains in-frame rearrangements with V and J assigned. A fraction of the clones does not appear; measured against another copy, unresolved V genes explain less than half of the discrepancy, and the remainder lacks a known reason. The sample yields about 330,000 clones; over 80% were counted once. Together, the top ten hold less than 5.5% of the sample. What was sequenced was PBMCs or T cells enriched from blood (not recorded which). These receptor sequences come from a man aged 25-40 years who had recovered from COVID-19.

V usage is TRBV12-3 or TRBV12-4 and J usage is TRBJ2-1; D is uncertain. Trimming left V 5 bases short and J 9 bases short, with 14 bases between. CDR3 length: 13 residues. The DNA for the CDR3 is TGTGCCAGCAGTATGGGCCCTTCTCCTGAGCAGTTCTTC. It encodes CASSMGPSPEQFF.

This chain connects TRBV11-2 to TRBJ2-7, with 8 nucleotides matching TRBD1. This CDR3 comprises 15 residues. The V segment lost 3 bases and the J segment 4 bases; nucleotides outside the gene matches: 8. The germline CDR1 and CDR2 sequences are SGHAT and FQNNGV. This chain's CDR3 is CASSFPGTGLYEQYF. The CDR3 region has the DNA TGTGCCAGCAGCTTTCCCGGGACAGGCCTTTACGAGCAGTACTTC.

This clone was detected only a few times. The gene calls are TRBV28 and TRBJ1-5, with 9 bases matching TRBD1. Germline V gives CDR1 MDHEN, CDR2 SYDVKM. CDR3 length: 15 residues. J lost 3 bases, V lost 5 bases, and 5 bases had no gene match. The CDR3 region is CASSLTGGANQPQHF. CDR3 nucleotides: TGTGCCAGCAGTCTAACAGGGGGCGCCAATCAGCCCCAGCATTTT. The full variable domain, its missing parts supplied by reference TRBV28 and TRBJ1-5, is DVKVTQSSRYLVKRTGEKVFLECVQDMDHENMFWYRQDPGLGLRLIYFSYDVKMKEKGDIPEGYSVSREKKERFSLILESASTNQTSMYLCASSLTGGANQPQHFGDGTRLSIL.

The rearrangement joins TRBV6-8 to TRBJ1-6, with 10 bases fitting TRBD1. CDR3 size: 17 residues. Looked up from germline, CDR1 is MNHGY and CDR2 is SAAAGT. Trimming cost V 0 bases and J 10 bases; bases outside gene matches: 9. The CDR3 reads CASSYSSFGTGDSPLHF. The CDR3 coding sequence is TGTGCCAGCAGTTACTCGAGTTTCGGGACAGGGGACTCACCCCTCCACTTT.

The chain uses TRBV11-3 and TRBJ2-1, with 8 bases lining up with TRBD2. CDR1 SGHNT and CDR2 YENEEA come from the germline V gene. The CDR3 covers 16 residues. V lost 2 bases and J lost 4; bases outside the gene matches: 7. CDR3 residues: CASSLKFSGEYNEQFF. CDR3 sequence (DNA): TGTGCCAGCAGCTTAAAGTTTAGCGGGGAGTACAATGAGCAGTTCTTC.

The V and J genes are TRBV28 and TRBJ2-6; 11 bases are a match to TRBD1. J gave up 4 bases and V 8 bases, and 19 bases lay outside the gene matches. CDR3 length equals 20 residues. Per the germline V gene, CDR1 is MDHEN and CDR2 is SYDVKM. CDR3 sequence reads: CASGAMTGTGGTKGANVLTF. The DNA of the CDR3 is TGTGCCAGCGGGGCAATGACCGGGACAGGGGGAACGAAAGGGGCCAACGTCCTGACTTTC.

The chain has TRBV27 and TRBJ1-2; 8 nucleotides agree with TRBD1. The CDR3 has 13 amino acids. After removal of 6 bases from V and 7 bases from J, the junction contained 7 bases not matched to a gene. The germline V gene has CDR1 MNHEY and CDR2 SMNVEV (reference sequence). In nucleotides, the CDR3 is TGTGCCAGCAGGAGGACAGGGCGATCTGGCTACACCTTC. Protein: CASRRTGRSGYTF.

Only a few counts were recorded for this clone. The chain uses TRBV2 and TRBJ1-6; perhaps TRBD1 as D (6 bases). The CDR3 consists of 15 residues. Germline V gene data show CDR1 as SNHLY and CDR2 as FYNNEI. Trimming stripped 6 bases from V and 8 bases from J, with 17 bases between. CDR3 residues: CASSLRTGRDSPLHF. The CDR3 DNA sequence: TGTGCCAGCAGCCTTCGAACAGGGCGCGATTCACCCCTCCACTTT.

The CDR3 protein is CASSLLRGSYNEQFF. The CDR3 nucleotides read TGTGCCAGCAGCTTATTAAGGGGCTCCTACAATGAGCAGTTCTTC. The chain employs TRBV7-3 and TRBJ2-1; TRBD1 might be the D (5 bases). V was trimmed by 2 bases and J by 0 bases, leaving 8 bases between them. The CDR3 loop spans 15 amino acids. Germline lookup yields CDR1 SGHTA and CDR2 FQGTGA.

V gene TRBV13 combines with J gene TRBJ2-7; TRBD2 matches at 13 bases. The CDR3 totals 14 residues. After removal of 3 bases from V and 5 bases from J, the junction contained 1 base not matched to a gene. Germline loops: CDR1 PRHDT, CDR2 FYEKMQ (reference sequence). The CDR3 nucleotides read TGTGCCAGCAGCTTCGGGACTAGCGGGGACGAGCAGTACTTC. The encoded protein is CASSFGTSGDEQYF. Full variable domain (remainder filled in from reference TRBV13 and TRBJ2-7): AAGVIQSPRHLIKEKRETATLKCYPIPRHDTVYWYQQGPGQDPQFLISFYEKMQSDKGSIPDRFSAQQFSDYHSELNMSSLELGDSALYFCASSFGTSGDEQYFGPGTRLTVT.

V and J are TRBV28 and TRBJ1-5; a weak D match, TRBD1 (5 bases). Trimming left V 5 bases short and J 1 base short, with 9 bases between. CDR3 size: 14 residues. The germline gives CDR1 MDHEN, CDR2 SYDVKM. In DNA form, the CDR3 reads TGTGCCAGCAGTCATCGACAGAGCAATCAGCCCCAGCATTTT. It yields the protein CASSHRQSNQPQHF.

The rearrangement uses TRBV25-1 and TRBJ2-3, with 10 bases that match TRBD2. Germline values: CDR1 MGHDK, CDR2 SYGVNS. The CDR3 sequence is 14 residues long. The J segment lost 3 bases and the V segment lost 6 bases, leaving 3 bases of the junction unmatched. Here the CDR3 DNA reads TGTGCCAGCAGGGGACTAGCGAGGACAGATACGCAGTATTTT. Protein: CASRGLARTDTQYF.

The table lists this clone with a few counts. V is TRBV5-4 and J is TRBJ1-1; TRBD1 might be the D (6 bases). Per germline, CDR1 SGHNT and CDR2 YYREEE (reference sequence). There are 15 residues in the CDR3. Trimming removed 4 bases from V and 1 base from J, with 14 bases in between. The CDR3 reads CASSPHRERNTEAFF. CDR3 sequence (DNA): TGTGCCAGCAGCCCCCACAGGGAAAGGAACACTGAAGCTTTCTTT.

The gene calls are TRBV4-1 and TRBJ2-2; the match to TRBD1 covers 7 bases. Trimming at V came to 4 bases and at J to 0 bases, leaving 17 bases not matched to a gene. CDR3 size: 20 residues. Germline CDR1 and CDR2: MGHRA and YSYEKL. CDR3 DNA sequence: TGCGCCAGCAGCCGCAAGGTCCGGGACAGTCACTCGGCGAACACCGGGGAGCTGTTTTTT. Translation: CASSRKVRDSHSANTGELFF.

Concerning this clone: The same CDR3 can be traced to other DNA sequences in this sample. This chain joins TRBV5-1 and TRBJ1-1; no definite D call. The CDR3 is 16 residues long. The V gene's germline CDR1 is SGHRS and CDR2 YFSETQ. The V gene lost 0 bases and the J gene lost 4 bases, with 16 bases spanning the gap. Here the CDR3 DNA reads TGCGCCAGCAGCTTGGGCCCCACTGAGGTAGTCACTGAAGCTTTCTTT. It translates to CASSLGPTEVVTEAFF.

CDR3 region: CASSLEGLRGEKLFF. CDR3 in DNA: TGTGCCAGCAGCTTGGAGGGGTTAAGGGGCGAAAAACTGTTTTTT. V and J are TRBV5-4 and TRBJ1-4; possibly TRBD1 for D (5 bases). The V end lost 0 bases, the J end lost 8 bases, and 14 bases lay between the germline ends. The CDR3 contains 15 residues. From germline, CDR1 is SGHNT and CDR2 YYREEE (reference sequence).

V is TRBV6-1 and J is TRBJ1-3; no definite D call. Trimming stripped 1 base from V and 2 bases from J, with 12 bases between. Germline V gives CDR1 MNHNS, CDR2 SASEGT. This CDR3 is built from 16 residues. The CDR3 nucleotides read TGTGCCAGCAGTGAAGGTTGGCTTCGTACTGGAAACACCATATATTTT. Its protein product is CASSEGWLRTGNTIYF.

A single count supports this clone. The chain combines TRBV7-9 with TRBJ2-2; D gene ambiguous. CDR1 is SEHNR, CDR2 FQNEAQ, per germline (reference sequence). V was shortened by 4 bases and J by 5 bases, with 14 bases between the two germline ends. This CDR3 region has 15 residues. The chain's CDR3 is CASSSWSPRTGELFF. The CDR3 DNA is TGTGCCAGCAGCTCGTGGTCACCCAGGACCGGGGAGCTGTTTTTT.

This clone is a singleton in its sample. This chain connects TRBV19 to TRBJ1-5, with 10 bases fitting TRBD1. CDR3 length: 15 residues. The germline CDR1 and CDR2 sequences are LNHDA and SQIVND (reference sequence). Germline trimming cut 5 bases from V and 4 bases from J; bases unmatched to any gene: 5. The CDR3 coding sequence is TGTGCCAGTAGTCCCGGGACAGGGGCTAATCAGCCCCAGCATTTT. As protein: CASSPGTGANQPQHF.

This chain's CDR3 is CASSAGVKGGEYNEQFF. The CDR3, as DNA: TGTGCCAGCAGCGCGGGAGTAAAGGGGGGGGAGTACAATGAGCAGTTCTTC. The V gene is TRBV11-3, the J gene TRBJ2-1; tentative D call: TRBD2 (7 bases). Deletions cut 5 bases from V and 4 bases from J, with 21 bases between. In germline, CDR1 is SGHNT, CDR2 YENEEA. The CDR3 is 17 residues long.

The gene calls are TRBV19 and TRBJ1-5; possible D gene TRBD1, 5 bases. The germline V gene encodes CDR1 LNHDA and CDR2 SQIVND (reference sequence). The CDR3 runs to 12 residues. The V end was cut by 4 bases, the J end by 10 bases, with 11 bases between. CDR3 residues: CASSTLDSPQHF. The CDR3 DNA is TGTGCCAGTAGTACCCTTGACAGTCCCCAGCATTTT.